This entry lists 14 T cell receptor beta chains sequenced from one sample in a study of brain T cells in children with intractable seizures. Time point noted: blood from clinic visit 5 months post-surgery; TSC patient then seizure free. TCRdb keeps only in-frame clones here, not all; method: immunoSEQ multiplex PCR. There are 300,000 to 400,000 clones in the sample; about 93% occur only once, and roughly 6% lies in the top ten. The sequencing used peripheral blood, collected roughly 5 months after surgery. Receptors were obtained from a boy younger than two with tuberous sclerosis and intractable seizures.

V is TRBV7-8 and J is TRBJ1-2; a possible D gene is TRBD1 (5 bases). Trimming left V 1 base short and J 5 bases short, with 20 bases between. CDR3 length: 17 amino acids. Germline CDR1 and CDR2: SGHVS and FQNEAQ. The DNA for the CDR3 is TGTGCCAGCAGCTTAGTGGGTACAGGTTCTCGCCCATATGGCTACACCTTC. Protein: CASSLVGTGSRPYGYTF.

V usage is TRBV7-9 and J usage is TRBJ2-2; D is unclear. The germline V gene encodes CDR1 SEHNR and CDR2 FQNEAQ (reference sequence). This CDR3 contains 10 residues. The germline V and J ends were trimmed by 3 bases and 7 bases, with 0 bases remaining between them. The CDR3 spells CASSFGELFF. The CDR3 DNA is TGTGCCAGCAGCTTCGGGGAGCTGTTTTTT.

This sequence joins TRBV5-3 and TRBJ2-7, with TRBD2 matching 8 bases. TRBV5-3 is sorted into the ORF group, with uncertain function. The CDR3 length is 13 residues. J was trimmed by 1 base and V by 4 bases; bases with no gene match: 1. The CDR3 loop is CARSRLASYEQYF. The CDR3 region has the DNA TGTGCCAGAAGCAGACTAGCGTCCTACGAGCAGTACTTC.

CDR3: CSVDFTGTNSYEQYF. CDR3 nucleotide sequence: TGCAGCGTTGACTTTACAGGGACCAACTCCTACGAGCAGTACTTC. The chain carries TRBV29-1 and TRBJ2-7; the D gene is possibly TRBD1 (6 bases). Trimming left V 3 bases short and J 0 bases short, with 15 bases between. The CDR3 contains 15 residues. CDR1 is SQVTM, CDR2 ANQGSEA, per germline.

This sequence joins TRBV6-6 and TRBJ1-3; tentative D call: TRBD1 (6 bases). This CDR3 has 14 amino acids. Germline V gene lookup returns CDR1 MNHNY and CDR2 SVGAGI (reference sequence). V lost 7 bases to trimming and J lost 4 bases, with 14 bases between them. For the CDR3, the DNA is TGTGCCAGCACCAACGACAGGTGGGGAAACACCATATATTTT. Translated, it gives CASTNDRWGNTIYF.

The J gene is TRBJ1-5, the V gene TRBV2; D is undetermined. CDR3 length: 17 amino acids. The germline gives CDR1 SNHLY, CDR2 FYNNEI. The V end lost 0 bases, the J end lost 0 bases, and 12 bases lay between the germline ends. CDR3 coding DNA: TGTGCCAGCAGTGAAGCATTAGAGATTTATAGCAATCAGCCCCAGCATTTT. Translated: CASSEALEIYSNQPQHF.

The rearrangement uses TRBV7-6 and TRBJ2-2, with D uncertain. Germline V CDR1 and CDR2: SGHVS, FNYEAQ. The CDR3 has 16 amino acids. The V gene lost 2 bases and the J gene lost 2 bases, with 12 bases spanning the gap. CDR3 sequence: CASSLIGSLNTGELFF. In DNA, the CDR3 is TGTGCCAGCAGCTTAATTGGCAGCCTAAACACCGGGGAGCTGTTTTTT.

The chain joins TRBV13 to TRBJ1-1, with D hard to call. Trimming took off 5 bases at V and 1 base at J, with 20 bases between the two ends. From germline, CDR1 is PRHDT and CDR2 FYEKMQ (reference sequence). The CDR3 sequence is 17 residues long. The CDR3 DNA is TGTGCCAGCAGCCTCACTGGACTCCCCGCGAGGAACACTGAAGCTTTCTTT. As protein: CASSLTGLPARNTEAFF.

The chain is built from TRBV20-1 and TRBJ2-5; no definite D call. The CDR3 covers 11 residues. The germline V gene has CDR1 DFQATT and CDR2 SNEGSKA (reference sequence). V lost 3 bases and J 4 bases, leaving 6 bases between the germline ends. The CDR3 DNA reads TGCAGTGCTAGTCTAGGAGAGACCCAGTACTTC. It translates to CSASLGETQYF.

This CDR3 is CASSLGWNQETQYF. CDR3 DNA sequence: TGCGCCAGCAGCTTGGGGTGGAATCAAGAGACCCAGTACTTC. The V call is TRBV5-1, the J call TRBJ2-5; D not certain. Germline V gene sequence: CDR1 SGHRS, CDR2 YFSETQ. The V and J ends lost 0 bases and 2 bases respectively, with 8 bases between them. The CDR3 sequence is 14 residues long.

V and J are TRBV28 and TRBJ2-7, with 7 positions matching TRBD2. J lost 3 bases, V lost 2 bases, and 7 bases had no gene match. CDR1 is MDHEN and CDR2 is SYDVKM in the germline V gene. This CDR3 is built from 15 residues. The CDR3 sequence: CASSLGGRAIYEQYF. CDR3 DNA: TGTGCCAGCAGTTTAGGGGGGAGGGCCATCTACGAGCAGTACTTC.

The DNA for the CDR3 is TGTGCCAGCAGCTTAGAGACAGGGGGCCTAGCGGGAATCTACGAGCAGTACTTC. Translated, it gives CASSLETGGLAGIYEQYF. V gene TRBV7-6 combines with J gene TRBJ2-7; TRBD1 might be the D (10 bases). V lost 1 base and J 3 bases, leaving 22 bases between the germline ends. The CDR3 sequence is 18 residues long. Per the germline V gene, CDR1 is SGHVS and CDR2 is FNYEAQ.

The rearrangement joins TRBV12-1 to TRBJ1-5; the D segment call TRBD1 is taken from the table without a DNA check. TRBV12-1 is given as a pseudogene. The CDR3 sequence is 19 residues long. The CDR3 sequence is CASSLKQSRGEGGNQPQHF. CDR3 coding DNA: TGTGCCAGCAGCTTGAAACAGAGCAGGGGGGAAGGCGGCAATCAGCCCCAGCATTTT.

The J gene is TRBJ1-1, the V gene TRBV5-4; the D is unclear. CDR1 is SGHNT and CDR2 is YYREEE in the germline V gene (reference sequence). The V end was cut by 8 bases, the J end by 3 bases, with 11 bases between. The CDR3 length is 12 residues. CDR3 protein: CASIFVDTEAFF. Written as DNA, the CDR3 is TGTGCCAGTATTTTTGTCGACACTGAAGCTTTCTTT.